This entry lists 27 T cell receptor beta chains sequenced from one sample in a study of T cell repertoires in cytomegalovirus infection. The antigens of these receptors remain unknown. TCRdb re-derived calls from the reads in MiXCR, one entry per CDR3 protein. The table lists 28,000 or so distinct CDR3 sequences, 15% to 20% of them singletons. The sample in question was CD8+ T cells from cultured PBMCs, obtained from culture after CMV antigen stimulation. The receptors come from a human donor in good health (CMV status not recorded). Some clones in this sample may be carry-over from other donors' samples.

This clonotype has a count of ten or more. CDR3 nucleotides: TGTGCCAGCATGAGCGGGAGGGTCGCCGACGAGCAGTACTTC. Amino acid sequence: CASMSGRVADEQYF. The chain recombines TRBV12-3 or TRBV12-4 with TRBJ2-7, with 10 bases identical to TRBD2. This CDR3 has 14 amino acids. V dropped 7 bases and J dropped 5; count of bases not matched to a gene: 8.

The table lists this clonotype with a few counts. CDR3 in amino acids: CASSSSGGEETQYF. CDR3 DNA: TGTGCCAGCAGCAGCTCCGGGGGAGAGGAGACCCAGTACTTC. The rearrangement links TRBV7-9 to TRBJ2-5; possibly TRBD2 for D (6 bases). The CDR3 spans 14 residues. Trimming pared 5 bases from V and 5 bases from J, leaving 15 bases between. Germline assignment: CDR1 SEHNR and CDR2 FQNEAQ (reference sequence).

There are a few counts of this clonotype. The CDR3 coding sequence is TGTGCCAGCAGTGAGACAGGGAGCGATACGCAGTATTTT. Translation gives CASSETGSDTQYF. The chain links TRBV28 to TRBJ2-3; 7 nucleotides line up with TRBD1. V shed 5 bases and J 6 bases; nucleotides not matched to a gene: 5. CDR1 is MDHEN and CDR2 is SYDVKM in the germline V gene. The length of the CDR3 is 13 residues.

This clonotype has more than one count but fewer than ten. The chain links TRBV6-1 to TRBJ2-5, with TRBD1 matching 9 bases. This CDR3 has 14 residues. Germline V gives CDR1 MNHNS, CDR2 SASEGT. The J segment lost 5 bases and the V segment lost 7 bases, leaving 8 bases of the junction unmatched. The CDR3 loop is CASKRTGVWETQYF. For the CDR3, the DNA is TGTGCCAGCAAAAGGACAGGGGTGTGGGAGACCCAGTACTTC.

This chain connects TRBV19 to TRBJ1-1; TRBD1 is a possible D gene (6 bases). Deletions cut 4 bases from V and 3 bases from J, with 15 bases between. Germline CDR1 and CDR2: LNHDA and SQIVND (reference sequence). The CDR3 is 15 residues long. CDR3 coding DNA: TGTGCCAGTAGTACGGAGGGGGGCGCGTACACTGAAGCTTTCTTT. Translating gives CASSTEGGAYTEAFF. The full variable domain, with the rest looked up from reference TRBV19 and TRBJ1-1, is DGGITQSPKYLFRKEGQNVTLSCEQNLNHDAMYWYRQDPGQGLRLIYYSQIVNDFQKGDIAEGYSVSREKKESFPLTVTSAQKNPTAFYLCASSTEGGAYTEAFFGQGTRLTVV.

The V and J genes are TRBV6-2 or TRBV6-3 and TRBJ2-1, with a weak D call TRBD2 (6 bases). Trimming left V 5 bases short and J 1 base short, with 12 bases between. The CDR3 extends over 15 amino acids. From germline, CDR1 is MNHEY and CDR2 SVGEGT. The CDR3 DNA follows: TGTGCCAGCAGTACGTTGGGGGGTTCCTACAATGAGCAGTTCTTC. Translated: CASSTLGGSYNEQFF.

This clonotype was detected ten times or more. The chain is built from TRBV7-9 and TRBJ2-4; tentatively, D is TRBD1 (5 bases). The CDR3 spans 16 residues. The germline gives CDR1 SEHNR, CDR2 FQNEAQ (reference sequence). The V end was cut by 5 bases, the J end by 0 bases, with 14 bases between. The CDR3 DNA follows: TGTGCCAGCAGCCCCAGGGATGAGATAGCCAAAAACATTCAGTACTTC. Translation gives CASSPRDEIAKNIQYF.

J is TRBJ2-1 and V is TRBV18, with TRBD2 matching over 8 bases. Trimming at V came to 1 base and at J to 6 bases, leaving 11 bases not matched to a gene. The length of the CDR3 is 17 residues. Germline values: CDR1 KGHSH, CDR2 LQKENI. DNA for the CDR3: TGTGCCAGCTCACCACTCCGACTAGCGTGGCCTATCAATGAGCAGTTCTTC. Translated: CASSPLRLAWPINEQFF.

This clonotype was seen a handful of times. The rearrangement joins TRBV5-6 to TRBJ2-2; D may be TRBD1 (5 bases). Germline lookup yields CDR1 SGHDT and CDR2 YYEEEE. CDR3 length equals 16 residues. With 3 bases removed from V and 2 bases from J, the gap between germline ends came to 14 bases. The chain's CDR3 is CASSSSWQGNTGELFF. In nucleotides, the CDR3 is TGTGCCAGCAGCTCATCTTGGCAGGGAAACACCGGGGAGCTGTTTTTT.

J is TRBJ2-7 and V is TRBV7-6, with a weak D call TRBD1 (5 bases). Germline CDR1 and CDR2: SGHVS and FNYEAQ. The CDR3 extends over 12 amino acids. Trimming took 4 bases from V and 3 from J, leaving 7 bases between them. The CDR3, as DNA: TGTGCCAGCAGCTCGGACAACTACGAGCAGTACTTC. Translating gives CASSSDNYEQYF.

This clonotype has only a few counts. The genes are TRBV6-6 and TRBJ2-1, with 7 bases fitting TRBD2. Looked up from germline, CDR1 is MNHNY and CDR2 is SVGAGI (reference sequence). The CDR3 covers 18 residues. The V and J ends lost 0 bases and 0 bases, in that order; junction bases with no gene match: 8. The CDR3 sequence is CASSYSSGGTHSYNEQFF. The DNA of the CDR3 is TGTGCCAGCAGTTACTCGTCGGGGGGTACGCACTCCTACAATGAGCAGTTCTTC.

The chain carries TRBV7-2 and TRBJ2-1; D might be TRBD1 or TRBD2, each matching 5 bases. The CDR3 runs 14 residues. The germline V gene has CDR1 SGHTA and CDR2 FQGNSA. V shed 4 bases and J shed 7 bases, with 14 bases lying between them. DNA of the CDR3: TGTGCCAGCAGCTCGGATGGGGGTTGGAATGAGCAGTTCTTC. This translates into CASSSDGGWNEQFF.

V and J are TRBV7-6 and TRBJ1-3, with D uncertain. Trimming left V 5 bases short and J 0 bases short, with 14 bases between. The length of the CDR3 is 16 residues. Per the germline V gene, CDR1 is SGHVS and CDR2 is FNYEAQ. Here the CDR3 DNA reads TGTGCCAGCAGCCCCATAAGCCGTAACTCTGGAAACACCATATATTTT. This sequence encodes CASSPISRNSGNTIYF.

This clonotype was seen a handful of times. V and J are TRBV7-9 and TRBJ1-2; D is uncertain. V was shortened by 3 bases and J by 0 bases, with 5 bases between the two germline ends. There are 13 residues in the CDR3. Germline V CDR1 and CDR2: SEHNR, FQNEAQ (reference sequence). The CDR3 nucleotides read TGTGCCAGCAGCTTGACAACTAACTATGGCTACACCTTC. Its translation: CASSLTTNYGYTF.

This chain joins TRBV10-3 and TRBJ2-6; D is unclear. The V gene's germline CDR1 is ENHRY and CDR2 SYGVKD. The CDR3 totals 18 residues. With 7 bases removed from V and 0 bases from J, the gap between germline ends came to 19 bases. CDR3 in amino acids: CAIKGVSTSFSGANVLTF. The DNA for the CDR3 is TGTGCCATCAAAGGCGTCTCCACCAGCTTCTCTGGGGCCAACGTCCTGACTTTC.

This clonotype was counted ten times or more. The chain is built from TRBV7-2 and TRBJ2-6, with TRBD2 as a possible D gene (6 bases). This CDR3 has 19 residues. V lost 7 bases to trimming and J lost 0 bases, with 22 bases between them. The germline CDR1 and CDR2 sequences are SGHTA and FQGNSA. The CDR3 DNA is TGTGCCAGCACCATTCGGGGAGGACGTCGAGTCTCTGGGGCCAACGTCCTGACTTTC. Its protein is CASTIRGGRRVSGANVLTF.

In this sample, this clonotype turned up a few times. The V and J genes are TRBV5-3 and TRBJ2-7; no clear D gene. TRBV5-3 is recorded as an ORF, its role being uncertain. V was clipped by 5 bases and J by 5 bases, with 20 bases between them. This CDR3 has 15 residues. The DNA for the CDR3 is TGTGCCAGAAGTCAGACCGATCCCCCAGGTCACGAGCAGTACTTC. Translation gives CARSQTDPPGHEQYF.

The V call is TRBV7-8, the J call TRBJ1-1; 7 positions agree with TRBD1. V lost 2 bases to trimming and J lost 5 bases; unmatched junction nucleotides: 8. The CDR3 totals 15 residues. Germline assignment: CDR1 SGHVS and CDR2 FQNEAQ. CDR3 residues: CASSLRQGISTEAFF. CDR3 bases: TGTGCCAGCAGCTTACGACAGGGTATTAGTACTGAAGCTTTCTTT.

This clonotype was recorded a few times. V usage is TRBV7-9 and J usage is TRBJ2-2; the D gene could be TRBD1 or TRBD2 (5 bases each). The V gene's germline CDR1 is SEHNR and CDR2 FQNEAQ (reference sequence). Trimming removed 5 bases at V and 3 bases at J, with 16 bases between. This CDR3 has 16 residues. CDR3 region: CASSPPGTDHTGELFF. The CDR3 DNA sequence: TGTGCCAGCAGCCCGCCGGGGACGGATCACACCGGGGAGCTGTTTTTT.

This clonotype was seen ten or more times. The chain carries TRBV27 and TRBJ2-7; no firm D call. The CDR3 extends over 15 amino acids. Germline CDR1 reads MNHEY; CDR2 reads SMNVEV (reference sequence). The V end lost 8 bases, the J end lost 0 bases, and 17 bases lay between the germline ends. CDR3 amino acids: CASSKGQHSSYEQYF. DNA for the CDR3: TGTGCCAGCTCTAAAGGGCAGCACAGCTCCTACGAGCAGTACTTC.

A few counts support this clonotype. The chain couples TRBV7-8 to TRBJ1-1; unclear D gene. This CDR3 has 13 amino acids. The V gene's germline CDR1 is SGHVS and CDR2 FQNEAQ. Trimming pared 1 base from V and 0 bases from J, leaving 3 bases between. CDR3 region: CASSLGMNTEAFF. CDR3 nucleotides: TGTGCCAGCAGCTTAGGGATGAACACTGAAGCTTTCTTT.

This clonotype has a handful of counts. The chain combines TRBV6-2 or TRBV6-3 with TRBJ1-1; tentative D call: TRBD1 (5 bases). Per the germline V gene, CDR1 is MNHEY and CDR2 is SVGEGT. The CDR3 extends over 13 amino acids. The V gene lost 5 bases and the J gene lost 3 bases, with 10 bases spanning the gap. CDR3 bases: TGTGCCAGCAGTGCAGGGTTTTACACTGAAGCTTTCTTT. Its translation is CASSAGFYTEAFF.

This clonotype was picked up a small number of times. This chain uses TRBV14 with TRBJ2-1; 9 bases agree with TRBD1. Germline V gene data show CDR1 as SGHDN and CDR2 as FVKESK. The CDR3 has 15 residues. Trimming took 6 bases from V and 8 from J; bases not matched to a gene: 11. The CDR3, as DNA: TGTGCCAGCAGTCTCCCGGGACAGGGTAGAGATGAGCAGTTCTTC. Residues: CASSLPGQGRDEQFF.

V and J are TRBV7-6 and TRBJ2-7, with 9 positions matching TRBD1. CDR3 length equals 15 residues. V shed 5 bases and J 4 bases; nucleotides not matched to a gene: 9. Looked up from germline, CDR1 is SGHVS and CDR2 is FNYEAQ. The CDR3 DNA follows: TGTGCCAGCAGCCCCGCCGGGACAGGGAAGTACGAGCAGTACTTC. Its translation is CASSPAGTGKYEQYF.

In its sample, this clonotype was seen a few times. The chain links TRBV7-9 to TRBJ2-7, with D perhaps given as TRBD1 or TRBD2 (5 bases each). This CDR3 is built from 12 residues. V gave up 1 base and J gave up 9 bases, with 10 bases separating them. CDR1 is SEHNR and CDR2 is FQNEAQ in the germline V gene (reference sequence). CDR3 in amino acids: CASSLGTGGQYF. For the CDR3, the DNA is TGTGCCAGCAGCTTAGGAACAGGAGGGCAGTACTTC.

This clonotype was observed a few times. This chain uses TRBV7-2 with TRBJ2-3; no clear D. Germline CDR1 SGHTA, CDR2 FQGNSA. This CDR3 has 15 residues. Deletions cut 0 bases from V and 2 bases from J, with 9 bases between. CDR3 amino acids: CASSLALLVTDTQYF. The CDR3 DNA follows: TGTGCCAGCAGCTTAGCGCTTCTTGTCACAGATACGCAGTATTTT.

The chain employs TRBV6-2 or TRBV6-3 and TRBJ2-7; TRBD2 agrees at 11 bases. With V trimmed by 7 bases and J by 7 bases, 12 bases remained unmatched. Germline V gene sequence: CDR1 MNHEY, CDR2 SVGEGT. The CDR3 contains 15 residues. In nucleotides, the CDR3 is TGTGCCAGCATGGAGGCGATGGGACTAGCGGCAGAGCAGTACTTC. Amino acids: CASMEAMGLAAEQYF.